This entry concerns a single TCR beta chain. This entry is derived from a study of blood T cell repertoires in COVID-19. Study summary: Some COVID-19 samples were acute and others convalescent; all came from the United States, Italy and Spain. PBMCs, B-cell-depleted T cells, or T cells provided the cDNA or gDNA that made up the material.

How the authors handled the data: Estimation of nucleated cell counts relied on the amplification of reference gene primers. TCRdb keeps only in-frame clones here, not all; method: immunoSEQ multiplex PCR. The V and J calls and clone size were taken over from that table, and D and trimming were inferred from the DNA. The sample includes roughly 260,000 clones, around nine tenths of them seen just once. The length of the CDR3 is 15 residues. V lost 5 bases, J lost 4 bases, and 6 bases stayed unmatched. Per the germline V gene, CDR1 is SSHAT and CDR2 is FNYEAQ (reference sequence). V gene TRBV7-7 combines with J gene TRBJ2-7, with 12 positions matching TRBD2. Sample: peripheral blood. This clonotype originated in a man aged 40-49 years who had recovered from COVID-19. This chain's CDR3 is CASSPGLAGPYEQYF. CDR3 DNA: TGTGCCAGCAGCCCAGGACTAGCGGGACCGTACGAGCAGTACTTC.